What follows are 7 T cell receptor beta chains derived from one specimen sequenced in a study of T cell changes during pregnancy in multiple sclerosis. The assay was immunoSEQ multiplex PCR, and TCRdb's table has in-frame clones only and misses some. The sample has 30,000 to 40,000 clones; approximately 90% are singletons. This material consisted of CD4+ T cells from peripheral blood mononuclear cells, taken in the second trimester of pregnancy. These receptors originate from a female donor in good health, enrolled as a control in a pregnancy study.

This clone has just one count. The chain is built from TRBV2 and TRBJ1-1, with 7 bases matching TRBD1. Per germline, CDR1 SNHLY and CDR2 FYNNEI. The CDR3 extends over 14 amino acids. The V gene end was trimmed by 6 bases and the J gene end by 7 bases; junction bases not matched to a gene: 11. The CDR3 is CASSPDRRRYEAFF. The CDR3 DNA sequence: TGTGCCAGCAGCCCGGACAGGCGACGTTATGAAGCTTTCTTT.

The chain carries TRBV5-1 and TRBJ1-4, with 11 bases identical to TRBD1. The germline gives CDR1 SGHRS, CDR2 YFSETQ. Trimming removed 4 bases from V and 8 bases from J; junction bases left unmatched: 4. This CDR3 is 14 amino acids long. This CDR3 is CASSLGQGAEKLFF. CDR3 in DNA: TGCGCCAGCAGCCTTGGACAGGGGGCGGAAAAACTGTTTTTT.

The V and J genes are TRBV5-6 and TRBJ2-1; 10 bases align to TRBD2. V lost 1 base, J lost 7 bases, and 8 bases stayed unmatched. Germline CDR1 reads SGHDT; CDR2 reads YYEEEE. This CDR3 region has 16 residues. The CDR3, as DNA: TGTGCCAGCAGCTTGTTTGAGCGGGGGGGCCAAAATGAGCAGTTCTTC. Translating it yields CASSLFERGGQNEQFF. The variable domain in full, with the rest retrieved from reference TRBV5-6 and TRBJ2-1, is DAGVTQSPTHLIKTRGQQVTLRCSPKSGHDTVSWYQQALGQGPQFIFQYYEEEERQRGNFPDRFSGHQFPNYSSELNVNALLLGDSALYLCASSLFERGGQNEQFFGPGTRLTVL.

This clone is a singleton in its sample. The chain joins TRBV11-2 to TRBJ2-1, with 7 bases lining up with TRBD1. Unmatched junction bases numbered 13, after V lost 2 bases and J lost 6 bases. The CDR3 is made up of 17 amino acids. Germline CDR1 is SGHAT and CDR2 is FQNNGV. CDR3 loop: CASSLTSPGQIRNEQFF. The CDR3 nucleotides read TGTGCCAGCAGCTTAACATCGCCGGGACAGATCCGCAATGAGCAGTTCTTC.

The chain carries TRBV28 and TRBJ1-5; the D is unclear. CDR1 MDHEN and CDR2 SYDVKM come from the germline V gene. The CDR3 has 14 residues. V was shortened by 1 base and J by 6 bases, with 10 bases between the two germline ends. The CDR3 loop is CASSLLAVFQPQHF. CDR3 coding DNA: TGTGCCAGCAGTTTATTGGCAGTCTTTCAGCCCCAGCATTTT.

A few counts support this clone. DNA for the CDR3: TGTGCCTGGAGTGCCTACCACAACTATGGCTACACCTTC. This encodes CAWSAYHNYGYTF. The chain employs TRBV30 and TRBJ1-2, with no clear D. V dropped 1 base and J dropped 2 bases, with 8 bases sitting between them. The CDR3 runs to 13 residues. The germline gives CDR1 GTSNPN, CDR2 SVGIG (reference sequence).

The chain carries TRBV21-1 and TRBJ2-1; TRBD2, as called in the table, went unchecked against the DNA. TRBV21-1 is a pseudogene segment. CDR3 length equals 15 residues. CDR3 loop: CASSKVRAGDNEQFF. The CDR3 DNA follows: TGTGCCAGCAGCAAAGTCCGAGCGGGGGACAATGAGCAGTTCTTC.